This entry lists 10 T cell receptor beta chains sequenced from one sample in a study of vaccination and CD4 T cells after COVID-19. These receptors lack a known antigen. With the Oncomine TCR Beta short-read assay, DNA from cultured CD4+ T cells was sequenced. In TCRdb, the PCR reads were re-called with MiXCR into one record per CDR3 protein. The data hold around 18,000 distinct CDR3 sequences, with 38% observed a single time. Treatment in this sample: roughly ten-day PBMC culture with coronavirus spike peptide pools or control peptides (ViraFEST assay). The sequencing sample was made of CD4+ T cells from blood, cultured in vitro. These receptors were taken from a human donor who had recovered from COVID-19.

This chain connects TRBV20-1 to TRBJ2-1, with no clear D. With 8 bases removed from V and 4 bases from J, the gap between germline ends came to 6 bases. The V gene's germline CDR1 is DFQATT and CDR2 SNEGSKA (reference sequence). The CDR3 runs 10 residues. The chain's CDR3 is CSSKYNEQFF. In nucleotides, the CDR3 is TGCAGTTCTAAGTACAATGAGCAGTTCTTC.

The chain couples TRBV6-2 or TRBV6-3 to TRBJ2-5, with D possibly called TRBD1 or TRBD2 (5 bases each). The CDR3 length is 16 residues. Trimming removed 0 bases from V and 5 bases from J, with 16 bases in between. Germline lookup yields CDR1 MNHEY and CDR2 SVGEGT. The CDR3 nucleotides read TGTGCCAGCAGTTACTCGGGGGTAGGGGCCCTCGAGACCCAGTACTTC. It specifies CASSYSGVGALETQYF.

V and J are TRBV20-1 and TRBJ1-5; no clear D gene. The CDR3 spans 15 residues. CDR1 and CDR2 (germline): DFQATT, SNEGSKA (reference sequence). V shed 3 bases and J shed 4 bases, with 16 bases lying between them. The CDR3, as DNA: TGCAGTGCTAGTCGGAATCGCCTCCTTAATCAGCCCCAGCATTTT. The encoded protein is CSASRNRLLNQPQHF.

This CDR3 is CASSGRVNTEAFF. In DNA form, the CDR3 reads TGTGCCAGCAGTGGACGGGTGAACACTGAAGCTTTCTTT. The rearrangement joins TRBV25-1 to TRBJ1-1; unclear D gene. CDR1 and CDR2 from the germline V gene are MGHDK and SYGVNS. V gave up 4 bases and J gave up 0 bases, with 6 bases separating them. The CDR3 is made up of 13 amino acids.

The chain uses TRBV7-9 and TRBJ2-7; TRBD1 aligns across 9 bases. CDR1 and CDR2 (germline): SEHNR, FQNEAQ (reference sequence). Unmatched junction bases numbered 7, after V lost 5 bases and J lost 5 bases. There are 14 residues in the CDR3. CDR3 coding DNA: TGTGCCAGCAGCCCTTGGGACAGGGAGGACGAGCAGTACTTC. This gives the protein CASSPWDREDEQYF.

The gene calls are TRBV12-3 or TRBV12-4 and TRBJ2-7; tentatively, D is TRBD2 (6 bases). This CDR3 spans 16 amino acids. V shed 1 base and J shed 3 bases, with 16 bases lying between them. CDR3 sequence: CASSLGLAEENYEQYF. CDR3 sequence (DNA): TGTGCCAGCAGTTTAGGATTAGCGGAGGAAAACTACGAGCAGTACTTC.

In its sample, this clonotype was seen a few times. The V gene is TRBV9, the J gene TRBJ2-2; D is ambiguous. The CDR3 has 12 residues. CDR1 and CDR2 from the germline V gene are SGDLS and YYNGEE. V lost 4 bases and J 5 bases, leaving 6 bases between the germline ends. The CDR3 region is CASSRSTGELFF. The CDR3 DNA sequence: TGTGCCAGCAGCCGCAGTACCGGGGAGCTGTTTTTT.

The CDR3 DNA reads as TGTGCCAGCTCCCTCGGACAGGGCTCCTACAATGAGCAGTTCTTC. This sequence encodes CASSLGQGSYNEQFF. The genes are TRBV18 and TRBJ2-1; 8 nucleotides align to TRBD1. The junction had 4 bases not matched to a gene; V was cut back by 6 bases and J by 0 bases. The V gene's germline CDR1 is KGHSH and CDR2 LQKENI. The CDR3 runs to 15 residues. Complete variable domain (other parts from reference TRBV18 and TRBJ2-1): NAGVMQNPRHLVRRRGQEARLRCSPMKGHSHVYWYRQLPEEGLKFMVYLQKENIIDESGMPKERFSAEFPKEGPSILRIQQVVRGDSAAYFCASSLGQGSYNEQFFGPGTRLTVL.

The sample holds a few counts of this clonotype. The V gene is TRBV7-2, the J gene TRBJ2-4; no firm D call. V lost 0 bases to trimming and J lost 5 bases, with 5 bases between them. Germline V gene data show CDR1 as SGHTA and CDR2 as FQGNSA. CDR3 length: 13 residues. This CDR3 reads CASSLAHQNIQYF. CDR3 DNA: TGTGCCAGCAGCTTAGCGCATCAAAACATTCAGTACTTC.

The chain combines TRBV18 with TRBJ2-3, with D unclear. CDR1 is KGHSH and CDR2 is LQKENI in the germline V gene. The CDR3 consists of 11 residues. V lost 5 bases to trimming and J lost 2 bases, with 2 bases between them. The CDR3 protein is CASSTTDTQYF. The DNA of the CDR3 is TGTGCCAGCTCAACCACAGATACGCAGTATTTT.